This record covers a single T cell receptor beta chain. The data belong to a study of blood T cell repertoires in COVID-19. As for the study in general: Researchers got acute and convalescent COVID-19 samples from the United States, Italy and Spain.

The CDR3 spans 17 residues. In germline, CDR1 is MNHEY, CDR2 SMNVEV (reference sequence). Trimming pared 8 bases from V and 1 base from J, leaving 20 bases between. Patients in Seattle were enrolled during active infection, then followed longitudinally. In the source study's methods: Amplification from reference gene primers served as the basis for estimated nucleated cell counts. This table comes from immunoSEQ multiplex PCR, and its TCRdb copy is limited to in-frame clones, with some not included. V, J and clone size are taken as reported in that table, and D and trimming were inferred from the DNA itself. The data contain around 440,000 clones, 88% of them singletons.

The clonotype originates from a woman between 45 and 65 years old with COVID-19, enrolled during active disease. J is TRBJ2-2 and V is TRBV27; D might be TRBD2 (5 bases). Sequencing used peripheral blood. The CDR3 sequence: CASGSASTPRNTGELFF. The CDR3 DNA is TGTGCCAGCGGGAGTGCTAGTACCCCCCGGAACACCGGGGAGCTGTTTTTT.